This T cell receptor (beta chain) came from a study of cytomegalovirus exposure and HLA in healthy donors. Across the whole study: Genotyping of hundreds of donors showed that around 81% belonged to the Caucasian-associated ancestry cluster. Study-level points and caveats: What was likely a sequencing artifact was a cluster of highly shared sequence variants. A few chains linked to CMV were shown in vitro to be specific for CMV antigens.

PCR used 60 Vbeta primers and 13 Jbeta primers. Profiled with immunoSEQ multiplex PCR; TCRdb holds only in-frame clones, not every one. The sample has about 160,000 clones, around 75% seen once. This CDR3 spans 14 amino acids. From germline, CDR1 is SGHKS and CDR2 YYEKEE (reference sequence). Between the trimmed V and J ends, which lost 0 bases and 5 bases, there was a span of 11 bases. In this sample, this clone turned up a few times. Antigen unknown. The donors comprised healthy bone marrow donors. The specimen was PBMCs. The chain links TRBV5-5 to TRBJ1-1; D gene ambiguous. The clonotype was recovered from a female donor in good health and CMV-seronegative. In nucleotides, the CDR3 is TGTGCCAGCAGCTTGGTTGTCGGGGAAACTGAAGCTTTCTTT. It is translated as CASSLVVGETEAFF.